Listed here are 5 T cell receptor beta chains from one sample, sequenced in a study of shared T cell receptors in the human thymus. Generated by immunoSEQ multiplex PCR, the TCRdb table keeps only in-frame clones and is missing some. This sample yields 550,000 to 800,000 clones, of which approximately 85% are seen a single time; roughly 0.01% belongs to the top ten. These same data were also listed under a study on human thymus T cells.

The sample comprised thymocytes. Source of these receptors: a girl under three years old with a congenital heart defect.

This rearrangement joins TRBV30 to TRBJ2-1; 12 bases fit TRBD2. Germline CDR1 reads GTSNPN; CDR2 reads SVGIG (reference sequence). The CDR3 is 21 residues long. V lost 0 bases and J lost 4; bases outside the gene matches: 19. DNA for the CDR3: TGTGCCTGGAGTGTACTCCCACCAATACCGACGACTAGCGGGAGATACAATGAGCAGTTCTTC. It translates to CAWSVLPPIPTTSGRYNEQFF.

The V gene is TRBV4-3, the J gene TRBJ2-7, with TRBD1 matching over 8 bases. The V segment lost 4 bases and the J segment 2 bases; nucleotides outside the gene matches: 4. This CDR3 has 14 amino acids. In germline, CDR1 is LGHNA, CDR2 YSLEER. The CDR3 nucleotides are TGCGCCAGCAGCCCCGGGACAGGAACCTACGAGCAGTACTTC. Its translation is CASSPGTGTYEQYF.

CDR3: CASSKGVAGSSYNEQFF. CDR3 in DNA: TGTGCCAGCAGCAAGGGGGTAGCGGGGAGCTCCTACAATGAGCAGTTCTTC. The genes are TRBV9 and TRBJ2-1; 8 bases match TRBD2. CDR3 size: 17 residues. V shed 4 bases, J shed 0 bases, and the junction held 9 bases outside the gene matches. Germline CDR1 SGDLS, CDR2 YYNGEE.

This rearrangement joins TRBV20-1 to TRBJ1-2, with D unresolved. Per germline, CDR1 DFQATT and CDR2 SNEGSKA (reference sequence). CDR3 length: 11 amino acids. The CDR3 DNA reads TGCATCCCCCGGCGCGAGGATGGCTACACCTTC. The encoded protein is CIPRREDGYTF.

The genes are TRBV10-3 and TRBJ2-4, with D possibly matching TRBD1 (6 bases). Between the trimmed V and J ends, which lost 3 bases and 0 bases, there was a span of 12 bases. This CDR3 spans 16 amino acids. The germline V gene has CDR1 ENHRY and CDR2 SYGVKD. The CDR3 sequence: CAISDKRGLAKNIQYF. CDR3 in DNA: TGTGCCATCAGTGATAAGAGGGGGTTAGCCAAAAACATTCAGTACTTC.